The T cell receptor (beta chain) described here comes from a study of T cell repertoires in cytomegalovirus infection. Overall study: Recently identified HLA-C-restricted CMV epitopes and well-studied HLA-B-restricted CMV epitopes were used by the study. An indication of both CMV infection and matching HLA type came from public TCR beta signatures. Points from the study as a whole: HLA-C-restricted CMV clonotypes gave the most frequent clonotype in two of eight donors. Of the TCR beta families, the public ones yielded a cumulative frequency that identified carriers of CMV plus the relevant HLA.

One entry per CDR3 protein, called by TCRdb with MiXCR from the reads. The sample includes roughly 700,000 distinct CDR3 sequences, roughly 36% of them seen just once. Losses at the gene ends were 6 bases for V and 0 bases for J; bases not matched to a gene: 1. Germline assignment: CDR1 SGHAT and CDR2 FQNNGV. The CDR3 is 14 amino acids. Concerning this clonotype itself: What it binds is not known.

The chain employs TRBV11-2 and TRBJ2-1, with TRBD1 matching over 8 bases. This receptor was taken from a human donor in good health (CMV status not recorded). Some clones in this sample may be carry-over from other donors' samples. Sequencing used cultured PBMCs, obtained from culture after CMV antigen stimulation. CDR3 in DNA: TGTGCCAGCAGGGACAGGGCCTCCTACAATGAGCAGTTCTTC. It yields the protein CASRDRASYNEQFF.